This T cell receptor (beta chain) was recorded in a study of cytomegalovirus exposure and HLA in healthy donors. The PCR employed 60 Vbeta primers together with 13 Jbeta primers. The protocol was immunoSEQ multiplex PCR, while the TCRdb copy is restricted to in-frame clones and leaves out a portion. In the table there are 65,000 to 85,000 clones, 86% of which are singletons. Germline values: CDR1 SNHLY, CDR2 FYNNEI. With 6 bases clipped from V and 8 bases from J, the junction kept 7 bases outside the gene matches. This CDR3 spans 14 amino acids. The sample consisted of PBMCs. The chain has TRBV2 and TRBJ1-4; TRBD1 matches at 9 bases. This clonotype was sampled from a woman aged 30 to 39 in good health and CMV-seronegative. The CDR3 reads CASRTGTGREKLFF. The CDR3 DNA follows: TGTGCCAGCAGGACCGGGACAGGGAGGGAAAAACTGTTTTTT.